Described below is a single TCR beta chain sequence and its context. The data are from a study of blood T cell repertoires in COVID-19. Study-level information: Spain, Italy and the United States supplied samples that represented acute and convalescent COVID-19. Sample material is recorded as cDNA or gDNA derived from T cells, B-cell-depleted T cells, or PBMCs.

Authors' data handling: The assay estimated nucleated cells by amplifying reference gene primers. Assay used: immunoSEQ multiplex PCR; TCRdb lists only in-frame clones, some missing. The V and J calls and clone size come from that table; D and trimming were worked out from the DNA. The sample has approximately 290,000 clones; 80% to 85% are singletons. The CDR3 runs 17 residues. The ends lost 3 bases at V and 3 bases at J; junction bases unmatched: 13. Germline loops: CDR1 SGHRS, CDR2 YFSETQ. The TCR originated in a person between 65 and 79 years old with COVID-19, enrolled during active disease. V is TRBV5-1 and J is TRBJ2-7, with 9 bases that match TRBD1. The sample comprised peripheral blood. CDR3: CASSSKQTGTGFYEQYF. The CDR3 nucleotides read TGCGCCAGCAGCTCTAAACAGACCGGGACAGGGTTCTACGAGCAGTACTTC.